This T cell receptor (beta chain) is from a study of blood T cells in healthy people across ages. General study points: Versus aged donors, long-lived donors had higher diversity and more naive CD4+ cells. Per million T cells, TCR beta diversity dropped roughly linearly as age increased.

Worth noting for this clonotype: Its antigen remains unidentified. A much larger clone is a single base away; this may be a read error.

The CDR3 extends over 13 amino acids. Germline assignment: CDR1 MGHDK and CDR2 SYGVNS. Donors ranged from about 6 to 90 years old and were healthy Caucasians in Russia. Each of the donors had approximately 10 milliliters of peripheral blood drawn into EDTA-treated Vacutainer tubes. Then a second PCR, running roughly 7 to 11 cycles, was carried out with a sample-barcoded 5' primer and a J-beta primer mix. TCRdb called the 5' RACE reads again in MiXCR, with one record for every CDR3 protein. The table lists roughly 790,000 distinct CDR3 sequences, roughly 41% of them singletons, with 20% to 25% in the top ten.

This sequence joins TRBV25-1 and TRBJ2-7; D not resolved. This sequence was found in a woman aged 60-75 years in good health. Sequencing input: blood. For the CDR3, the DNA is TGTGGCAGCAGTGCGGCGGCTACCTACGAGCAGTACTTC. Its translation is CGSSAAATYEQYF.